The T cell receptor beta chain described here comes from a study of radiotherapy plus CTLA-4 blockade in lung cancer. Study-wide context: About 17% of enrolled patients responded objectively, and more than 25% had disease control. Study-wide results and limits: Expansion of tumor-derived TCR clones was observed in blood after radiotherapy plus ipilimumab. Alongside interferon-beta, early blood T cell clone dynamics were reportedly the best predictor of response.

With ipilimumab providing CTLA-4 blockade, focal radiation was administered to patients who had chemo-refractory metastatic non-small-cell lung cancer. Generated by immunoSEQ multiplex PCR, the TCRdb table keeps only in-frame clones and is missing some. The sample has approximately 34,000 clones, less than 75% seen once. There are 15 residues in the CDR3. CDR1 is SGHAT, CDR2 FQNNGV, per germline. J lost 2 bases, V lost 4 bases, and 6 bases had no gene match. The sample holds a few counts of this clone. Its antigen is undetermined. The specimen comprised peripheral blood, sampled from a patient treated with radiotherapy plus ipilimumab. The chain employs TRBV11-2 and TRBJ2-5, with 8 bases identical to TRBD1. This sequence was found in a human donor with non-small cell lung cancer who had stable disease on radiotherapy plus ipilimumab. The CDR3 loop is CASSSGQGPQETQYF. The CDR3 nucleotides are TGTGCCAGCAGCTCTGGACAGGGCCCACAAGAGACCCAGTACTTC.